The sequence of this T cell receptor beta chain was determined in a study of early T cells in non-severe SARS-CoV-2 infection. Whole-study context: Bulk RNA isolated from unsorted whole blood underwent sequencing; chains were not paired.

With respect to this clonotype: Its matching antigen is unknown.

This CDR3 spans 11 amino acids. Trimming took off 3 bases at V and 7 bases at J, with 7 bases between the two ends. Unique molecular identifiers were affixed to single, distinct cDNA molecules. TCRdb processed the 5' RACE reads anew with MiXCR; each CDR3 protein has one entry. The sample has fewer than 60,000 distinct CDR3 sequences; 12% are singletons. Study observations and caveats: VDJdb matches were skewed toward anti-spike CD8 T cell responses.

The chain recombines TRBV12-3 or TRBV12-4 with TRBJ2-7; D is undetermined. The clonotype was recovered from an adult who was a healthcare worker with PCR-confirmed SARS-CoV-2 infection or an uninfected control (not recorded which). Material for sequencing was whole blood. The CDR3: CASSLIKEQYF. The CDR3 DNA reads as TGTGCCAGCAGTTTGATCAAGGAGCAGTACTTC.